Below, 26 T cell receptor beta chains from the same sample are listed, as sequenced in a study of blood T cell repertoires in COVID-19. Some clones are missing from TCRdb's copy, which holds only in-frame ones; the method was immunoSEQ multiplex PCR. Among more than 90,000 clones, 82% were seen once, and the ten largest hold 7% to 9.5%. Sequencing was done on a sample of peripheral blood. These receptors were taken from an older man with acute or convalescent COVID-19.

This chain links TRBV19 with TRBJ1-1; weak D call: TRBD1 (6 bases). Between the trimmed V and J ends, which lost 5 bases and 0 bases, there was a span of 10 bases. The germline gives CDR1 LNHDA, CDR2 SQIVND (reference sequence). The CDR3 length is 14 residues. The CDR3 reads CASSPQGLNTEAFF. The CDR3 nucleotides read TGTGCCAGTAGTCCACAGGGACTGAACACTGAAGCTTTCTTT.

This clone has more than one count but fewer than ten. The rearrangement joins TRBV7-3 to TRBJ2-7, with 7 bases matching TRBD2. V was clipped by 5 bases and J by 5 bases; unmatched bases: 6. This CDR3 is built from 13 residues. CDR1 SGHTA and CDR2 FQGTGA come from the germline V gene. For the CDR3, the DNA is TGTGCCAGCAGCGCCGGGGAGGGGAACGAGCAGTACTTC. Amino acids: CASSAGEGNEQYF.

This chain links TRBV28 with TRBJ1-6, with D possibly TRBD1 on 6 matching bases. CDR1 is MDHEN and CDR2 is SYDVKM in the germline V gene. CDR3 length equals 15 residues. V dropped 5 bases and J dropped 7 bases, with 15 bases sitting between them. The CDR3 DNA sequence: TGTGCCAGCAGTCCTCAGGGACAAGTGAATTCACCCCTCCACTTT. Protein sequence: CASSPQGQVNSPLHF.

The chain recombines TRBV20-1 with TRBJ1-1, with 9 bases that match TRBD1. The trim removed 3 bases at V and 0 bases at J, leaving 2 bases unmatched. Germline lookup yields CDR1 DFQATT and CDR2 SNEGSKA (reference sequence). This CDR3 comprises 14 residues. CDR3 residues: CSASGDRVNTEAFF. CDR3 DNA: TGCAGTGCTAGTGGGGACAGGGTGAACACTGAAGCTTTCTTT.

The chain joins TRBV28 to TRBJ2-3; weak D call: TRBD1 (6 bases). The germline V gene encodes CDR1 MDHEN and CDR2 SYDVKM. V was trimmed by 8 bases and J by 3 bases, leaving 9 bases between them. The CDR3 spans 12 residues. CDR3 sequence: CASRDTTDTQYF. The CDR3 DNA reads TGTGCCAGCCGGGACACAACAGATACGCAGTATTTT. The entire variable domain, with the rest obtained from reference TRBV28 and TRBJ2-3, is as follows: DVKVTQSSRYLVKRTGEKVFLECVQDMDHENMFWYRQDPGLGLRLIYFSYDVKMKEKGDIPEGYSVSREKKERFSLILESASTNQTSMYLCASRDTTDTQYFGPGTRLTVL.

The chain uses TRBV5-1 and TRBJ2-7, with 11 positions matching TRBD1. CDR1 SGHRS and CDR2 YFSETQ come from the germline V gene. Trimming cost V 4 bases and J 4 bases; bases outside gene matches: 10. This CDR3 has 16 amino acids. The CDR3 DNA sequence: TGCGCCAGCAGCCCCGGACAGGGGGCGTCTCGGTACGAGCAGTACTTC. Amino acids: CASSPGQGASRYEQYF. The full variable domain, completed using reference TRBV5-1 and TRBJ2-7, is KAGVTQTPRYLIKTRGQQVTLSCSPISGHRSVSWYQQTPGQGLQFLFEYFSETQRNKGNFPGRFSGRQFSNSRSEMNVSTLELGDSALYLCASSPGQGASRYEQYFGPGTRLTVT.

V usage is TRBV7-2 and J usage is TRBJ1-5, with D perhaps TRBD1 (6 bases). The CDR3 spans 15 residues. Trimming shortened V by 5 bases and J by 7 bases, and 18 bases separated the two germline ends. Germline loops: CDR1 SGHTA, CDR2 FQGNSA. The CDR3 is CASSAGWGPMQPQHF. The CDR3 DNA is TGTGCCAGCAGCGCCGGTTGGGGGCCAATGCAGCCCCAGCATTTT.

CDR3: CASSPMLYGQLGNTIYF. The CDR3 DNA is TGTGCCAGCTCACCAATGTTATACGGACAGCTAGGAAACACCATATATTTT. This rearrangement joins TRBV18 to TRBJ1-3; D might be TRBD1 (6 bases). The length of the CDR3 is 17 residues. The V and J ends lost 2 bases and 4 bases respectively, with 18 bases between them. The germline V gene encodes CDR1 KGHSH and CDR2 LQKENI. Together with reference TRBV18 and TRBJ1-3, the CDR3 gives the full variable domain: NAGVMQNPRHLVRRRGQEARLRCSPMKGHSHVYWYRQLPEEGLKFMVYLQKENIIDESGMPKERFSAEFPKEGPSILRIQQVVRGDSAAYFCASSPMLYGQLGNTIYFGEGSWLTVV.

The chain carries TRBV28 and TRBJ1-1, with D possibly matching TRBD1 (5 bases). The CDR3 is 15 amino acids. From germline, CDR1 is MDHEN and CDR2 SYDVKM. V lost 5 bases, J lost 0 bases, and 13 bases lay in between. The CDR3 spells CASSPPGGLNTEAFF. CDR3 in DNA: TGTGCCAGCAGTCCCCCGGGGGGGTTGAACACTGAAGCTTTCTTT.

The chain uses TRBV7-6 and TRBJ1-1; 12 bases match TRBD1. The V gene end was trimmed by 5 bases and the J gene end by 4 bases; junction bases not matched to a gene: 8. This CDR3 has 16 residues. Germline V lookup: CDR1 SGHVS, CDR2 FNYEAQ. The CDR3 DNA sequence: TGTGCCAGCAGCCTCCGGGACAGGGGGCTGGGCACTGAAGCTTTCTTT. This gives the protein CASSLRDRGLGTEAFF.

The chain links TRBV7-9 to TRBJ1-5; D not resolved. Trimming shortened V by 2 bases and J by 6 bases, and 17 bases separated the two germline ends. The CDR3 extends over 16 amino acids. Germline lookup yields CDR1 SEHNR and CDR2 FQNEAQ (reference sequence). The chain's CDR3 is CASSLSAGGSGQPQHF. The CDR3 coding sequence is TGTGCCAGCAGCTTAAGTGCCGGAGGGAGTGGTCAGCCCCAGCATTTT.

J is TRBJ1-1 and V is TRBV3-1 (or the pseudogene TRBV3-2), with 7 bases matching TRBD1. CDR1 LGHDT and CDR2 YNNKEL come from the germline V gene (reference sequence). Losses at the gene ends were 2 bases for V and 7 bases for J; bases not matched to a gene: 7. This CDR3 comprises 14 residues. CDR3 protein: CASSQKFRDSEAFF. In nucleotides, the CDR3 is TGTGCCAGCAGCCAAAAATTCCGGGACAGTGAAGCTTTCTTT.

With respect to this clone: The same CDR3 is also encoded by other DNA sequences in this sample. V usage is TRBV28 and J usage is TRBJ1-5, with 11 nucleotides matching TRBD1. The germline gives CDR1 MDHEN, CDR2 SYDVKM. V dropped 2 bases and J dropped 7; count of bases not matched to a gene: 4. The CDR3 covers 15 residues. CDR3 loop: CASSLMGQGGQPQHF. CDR3 bases: TGTGCCAGCAGTTTAATGGGACAGGGGGGACAGCCCCAGCATTTT. The whole variable domain, remainder taken from reference TRBV28 and TRBJ1-5, is DVKVTQSSRYLVKRTGEKVFLECVQDMDHENMFWYRQDPGLGLRLIYFSYDVKMKEKGDIPEGYSVSREKKERFSLILESASTNQTSMYLCASSLMGQGGQPQHFGDGTRLSIL.

This clone was recorded a few times. The same CDR3 is also encoded by other DNA sequences in this sample. This chain joins TRBV19 and TRBJ1-3; 7 bases match TRBD1. CDR3 length: 14 residues. Germline CDR1 and CDR2: LNHDA and SQIVND (reference sequence). Losses at the gene ends were 5 bases for V and 7 bases for J; bases not matched to a gene: 8. Here the CDR3 DNA reads TGTGCCAGTAGTTCAGGCGGCAGGGGGAACACCATATATTTT. It yields the protein CASSSGGRGNTIYF.

This rearrangement joins TRBV7-3 to TRBJ2-1; 8 bases map to TRBD1. V gave up 5 bases and J gave up 5 bases; unmatched junction bases: 8. From germline, CDR1 is SGHTA and CDR2 FQGTGA. There are 15 residues in the CDR3. The CDR3 nucleotides read TGTGCCAGCAGCCTCTCGGGACAGGCAAACAATGAGCAGTTCTTC. Translating it yields CASSLSGQANNEQFF.

This clone has just one count. This chain links TRBV19 with TRBJ2-7; 9 nucleotides align to TRBD1. CDR1 is LNHDA and CDR2 is SQIVND in the germline V gene (reference sequence). V dropped 4 bases and J dropped 5; count of bases not matched to a gene: 6. The CDR3 has 14 residues. The CDR3 protein is CASSRRTGANEQYF. The DNA of the CDR3 is TGTGCCAGTAGTAGGCGGACAGGGGCGAACGAGCAGTACTTC.

The chain couples TRBV28 to TRBJ1-5; TRBD1 might be the D (6 bases). Germline V gene data show CDR1 as MDHEN and CDR2 as SYDVKM. The CDR3 is 14 residues long. V dropped 6 bases and J dropped 4 bases, with 13 bases sitting between them. CDR3 DNA sequence: TGTGCCAGCAGACACAGGGAATTTAATCAGCCCCAGCATTTT. Translated: CASRHREFNQPQHF. The full variable domain, in which reference TRBV28 and TRBJ1-5 provide the parts outside the CDR3, is DVKVTQSSRYLVKRTGEKVFLECVQDMDHENMFWYRQDPGLGLRLIYFSYDVKMKEKGDIPEGYSVSREKKERFSLILESASTNQTSMYLCASRHREFNQPQHFGDGTRLSIL.

The chain carries TRBV19 and TRBJ2-7; no clear D. Germline V lookup: CDR1 LNHDA, CDR2 SQIVND (reference sequence). Trimming removed 9 bases from V and 3 bases from J, with 9 bases in between. This CDR3 comprises 11 residues. CDR3 in amino acids: CARMGYYEQYF. CDR3 nucleotide sequence: TGTGCCAGGATGGGCTACTACGAGCAGTACTTC.

The chain carries TRBV5-1 and TRBJ2-1; 9 positions agree with TRBD2. V lost 6 bases and J lost 7; bases outside the gene matches: 5. The CDR3 is 13 amino acids. Germline CDR1 reads SGHRS; CDR2 reads YFSETQ. CDR3 in DNA: TGCGCCAGCAAATTAGCGGGAGAGAATGAGCAGTTCTTC. The encoded protein is CASKLAGENEQFF.

The J gene is TRBJ1-6, the V gene TRBV5-1; tentative D call: TRBD1 (5 bases). Germline V gene sequence: CDR1 SGHRS, CDR2 YFSETQ. The length of the CDR3 is 16 residues. V was shortened by 6 bases and J by 6 bases, with 19 bases between the two germline ends. The CDR3 loop is CASNPLPGQVNSPLHF. CDR3 sequence (DNA): TGCGCCAGCAACCCCCTGCCTGGACAAGTTAATTCACCCCTCCACTTT.

The chain employs TRBV6-6 and TRBJ1-1; D possibly corresponds to TRBD1 (6 bases). Trimming took 10 bases from V and 1 from J, leaving 10 bases between them. Germline loops: CDR1 MNHNY, CDR2 SVGAGI (reference sequence). This CDR3 is built from 12 residues. CDR3 in amino acids: CATGQTNTEAFF. Here the CDR3 DNA reads TGTGCCACAGGACAGACGAACACTGAAGCTTTCTTT.

CDR3 sequence (DNA): TGTGCCAGCAGCCGGGAGCGGGAGCCAGACAATGAGCAGTTCTTC. Protein: CASSREREPDNEQFF. The chain uses TRBV13 and TRBJ2-1, with 8 bases matching TRBD2. Germline V gene lookup returns CDR1 PRHDT and CDR2 FYEKMQ (reference sequence). After removal of 5 bases from V and 5 bases from J, the junction contained 8 bases not matched to a gene. CDR3 length: 15 amino acids.

This chain links TRBV28 with TRBJ2-3; a weak D match, TRBD1 (6 bases). This CDR3 is 14 amino acids long. Germline CDR1 MDHEN, CDR2 SYDVKM. Between the trimmed V and J ends, which lost 8 bases and 2 bases, there was a span of 14 bases. CDR3 region: CASGTKTSTDTQYF. The CDR3 DNA follows: TGTGCCAGCGGGACAAAAACTTCCACAGATACGCAGTATTTT.

In the case of this clone: Other DNA sequences in this sample translate to the same CDR3. J is TRBJ2-7 and V is TRBV6-5; no reliable D call. CDR1 and CDR2 (germline): MNHEY, SVGAGI. CDR3 size: 13 residues. V lost 6 bases and J 3 bases, leaving 12 bases between the germline ends. The CDR3 reads CASRPRVGYEQYF. As DNA, the CDR3 is TGTGCCAGCAGACCACGGGTAGGCTACGAGCAGTACTTC.

The chain employs TRBV19 and TRBJ1-5; TRBD1 matches at 7 bases. J gave up 2 bases and V 7 bases, and 5 bases lay outside the gene matches. The CDR3 loop spans 14 amino acids. Germline V gene lookup returns CDR1 LNHDA and CDR2 SQIVND (reference sequence). CDR3 DNA sequence: TGTGCCAGTAAAGACAGGGTTGGCAATCAGCCCCAGCATTTT. Translated, it gives CASKDRVGNQPQHF. The whole variable domain, remainder taken from reference TRBV19 and TRBJ1-5, is DGGITQSPKYLFRKEGQNVTLSCEQNLNHDAMYWYRQDPGQGLRLIYYSQIVNDFQKGDIAEGYSVSREKKESFPLTVTSAQKNPTAFYLCASKDRVGNQPQHFGDGTRLSIL.

This chain joins TRBV6-5 and TRBJ2-7, with TRBD2 identical over 9 bases. Germline values: CDR1 MNHEY, CDR2 SVGAGI. The CDR3 length is 15 residues. V lost 7 bases and J lost 1; bases outside the gene matches: 8. The DNA of the CDR3 is TGTGCCAGCATACAATTGACTAGCGGTTCCTACGAGCAGTACTTC. It encodes CASIQLTSGSYEQYF.